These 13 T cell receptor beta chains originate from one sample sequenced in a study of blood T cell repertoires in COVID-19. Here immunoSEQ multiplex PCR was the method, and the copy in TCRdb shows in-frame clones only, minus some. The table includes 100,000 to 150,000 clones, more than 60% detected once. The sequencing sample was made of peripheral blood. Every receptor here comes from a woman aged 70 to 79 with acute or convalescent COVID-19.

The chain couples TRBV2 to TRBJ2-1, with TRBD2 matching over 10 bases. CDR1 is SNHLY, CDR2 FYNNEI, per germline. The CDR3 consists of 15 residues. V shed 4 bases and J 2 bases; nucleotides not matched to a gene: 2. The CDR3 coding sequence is TGTGCCAGCAGTGCTAGCGGGAGCACCTACAATGAGCAGTTCTTC. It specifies CASSASGSTYNEQFF.

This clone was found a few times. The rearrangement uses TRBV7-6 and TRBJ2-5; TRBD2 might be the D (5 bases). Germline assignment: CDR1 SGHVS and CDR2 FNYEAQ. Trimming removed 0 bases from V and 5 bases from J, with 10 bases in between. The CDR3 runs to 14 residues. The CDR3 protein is CASSLALPGETQYF. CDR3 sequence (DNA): TGTGCCAGCAGCTTAGCTCTCCCGGGGGAGACCCAGTACTTC.

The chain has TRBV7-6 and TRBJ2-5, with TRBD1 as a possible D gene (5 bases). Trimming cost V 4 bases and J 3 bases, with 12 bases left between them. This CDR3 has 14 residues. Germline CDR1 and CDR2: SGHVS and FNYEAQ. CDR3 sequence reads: CASSSIDREETQYF. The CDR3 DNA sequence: TGTGCCAGCAGCTCAATTGACAGAGAAGAGACCCAGTACTTC.

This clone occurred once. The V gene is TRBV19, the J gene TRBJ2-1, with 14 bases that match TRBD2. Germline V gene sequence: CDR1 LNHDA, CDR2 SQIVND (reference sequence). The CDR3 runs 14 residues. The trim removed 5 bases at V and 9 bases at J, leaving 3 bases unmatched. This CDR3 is CASSQGLAGVEQFF. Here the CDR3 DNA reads TGTGCCAGTAGTCAGGGACTAGCGGGAGTTGAGCAGTTCTTC.

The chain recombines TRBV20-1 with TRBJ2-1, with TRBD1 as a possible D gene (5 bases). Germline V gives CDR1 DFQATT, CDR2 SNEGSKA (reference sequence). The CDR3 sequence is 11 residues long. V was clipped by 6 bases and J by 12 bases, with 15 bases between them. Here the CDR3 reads CSAPRQLGQFF. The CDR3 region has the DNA TGCAGTGCCCCCAGACAGTTGGGGCAGTTCTTC.

The DNA of the CDR3 is TGTGCCAGCAGCTTAAATACAGGGGGCAACTATGGCTACACCTTC. Amino acid sequence: CASSLNTGGNYGYTF. This chain links TRBV7-2 with TRBJ1-2; TRBD1 matches 9 bases. The germline V gene has CDR1 SGHTA and CDR2 FQGNSA. Germline trimming cut 2 bases from V and 2 bases from J; bases unmatched to any gene: 3. The CDR3 covers 15 residues.

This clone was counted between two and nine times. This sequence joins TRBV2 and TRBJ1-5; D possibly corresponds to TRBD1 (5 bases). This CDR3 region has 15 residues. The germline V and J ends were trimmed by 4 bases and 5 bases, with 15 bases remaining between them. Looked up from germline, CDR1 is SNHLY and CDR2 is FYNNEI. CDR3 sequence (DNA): TGTGCCAGCAGTGTATCCCAGGGTCTTTATCAGCCCCAGCATTTT. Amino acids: CASSVSQGLYQPQHF.

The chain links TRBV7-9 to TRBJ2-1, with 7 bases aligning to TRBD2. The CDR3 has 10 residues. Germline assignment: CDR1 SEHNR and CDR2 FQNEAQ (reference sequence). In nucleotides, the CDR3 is TGTGACGTCGGCGGGGGTGAGCAGTTCTTC. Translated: CDVGGGEQFF.

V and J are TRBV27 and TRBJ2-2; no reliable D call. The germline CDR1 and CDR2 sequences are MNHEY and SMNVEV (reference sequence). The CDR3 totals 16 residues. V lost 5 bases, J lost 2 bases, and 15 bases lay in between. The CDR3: CASSPAAFRNTGELFF. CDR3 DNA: TGTGCCAGCAGTCCCGCGGCCTTTAGAAACACCGGGGAGCTGTTTTTT.

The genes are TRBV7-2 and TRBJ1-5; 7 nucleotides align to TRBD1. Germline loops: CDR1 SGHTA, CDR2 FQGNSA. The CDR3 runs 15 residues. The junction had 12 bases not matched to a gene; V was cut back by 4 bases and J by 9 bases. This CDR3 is CASSSWTGGGGPQHF. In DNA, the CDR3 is TGTGCCAGCAGCTCCTGGACAGGAGGTGGTGGGCCCCAGCATTTT.

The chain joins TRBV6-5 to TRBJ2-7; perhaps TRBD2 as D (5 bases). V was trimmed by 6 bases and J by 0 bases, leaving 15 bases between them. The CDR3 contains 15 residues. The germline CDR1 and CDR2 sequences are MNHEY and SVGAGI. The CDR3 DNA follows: TGTGCCAGCAGACGCGGGCAGCTGAGCTCCTACGAGCAGTACTTC. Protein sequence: CASRRGQLSSYEQYF.

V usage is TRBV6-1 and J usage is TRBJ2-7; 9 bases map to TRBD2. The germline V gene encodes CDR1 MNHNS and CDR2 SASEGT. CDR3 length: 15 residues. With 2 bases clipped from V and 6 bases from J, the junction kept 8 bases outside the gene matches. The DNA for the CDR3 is TGTGCCAGCAGTGAAACTCCTAGCGGGACTACCGAGCAGTACTTC. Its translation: CASSETPSGTTEQYF.

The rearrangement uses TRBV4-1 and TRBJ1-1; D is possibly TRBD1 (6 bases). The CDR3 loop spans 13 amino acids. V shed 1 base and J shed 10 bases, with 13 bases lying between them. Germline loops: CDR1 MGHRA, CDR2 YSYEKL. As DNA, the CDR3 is TGCGCCAGCAGCCAAGTTCACAGGGTAGGAGCTTTCTTT. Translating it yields CASSQVHRVGAFF.